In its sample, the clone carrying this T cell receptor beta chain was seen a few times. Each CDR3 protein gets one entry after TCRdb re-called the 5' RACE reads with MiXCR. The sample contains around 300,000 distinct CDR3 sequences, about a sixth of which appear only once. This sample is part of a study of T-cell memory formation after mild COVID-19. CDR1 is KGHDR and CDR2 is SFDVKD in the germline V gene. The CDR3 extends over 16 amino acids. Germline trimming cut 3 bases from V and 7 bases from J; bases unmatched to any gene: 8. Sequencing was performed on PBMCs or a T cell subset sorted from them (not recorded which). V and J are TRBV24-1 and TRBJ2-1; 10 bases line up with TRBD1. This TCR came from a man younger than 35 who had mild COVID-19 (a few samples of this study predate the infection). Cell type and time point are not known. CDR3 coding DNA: TGTGCCACCAGTGATACCGGGACAGGGGCGATGAATGAGCAGTTCTTC. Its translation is CATSDTGTGAMNEQFF.